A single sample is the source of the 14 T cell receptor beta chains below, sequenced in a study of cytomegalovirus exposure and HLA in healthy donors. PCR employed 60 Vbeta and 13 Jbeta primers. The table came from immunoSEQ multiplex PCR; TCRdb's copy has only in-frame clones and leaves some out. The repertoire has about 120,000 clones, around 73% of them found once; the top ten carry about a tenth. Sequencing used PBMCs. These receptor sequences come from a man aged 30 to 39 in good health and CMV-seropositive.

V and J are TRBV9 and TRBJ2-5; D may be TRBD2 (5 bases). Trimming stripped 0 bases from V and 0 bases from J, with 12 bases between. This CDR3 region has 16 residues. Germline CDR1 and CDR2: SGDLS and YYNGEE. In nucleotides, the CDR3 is TGTGCCAGCAGCGTAGGGGGAGCGGACTACCAAGAGACCCAGTACTTC. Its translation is CASSVGGADYQETQYF.

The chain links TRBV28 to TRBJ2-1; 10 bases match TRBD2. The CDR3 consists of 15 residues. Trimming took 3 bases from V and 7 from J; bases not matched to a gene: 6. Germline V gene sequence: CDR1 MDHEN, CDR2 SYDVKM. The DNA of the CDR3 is TGTGCCAGCAGTTTTAGCGGGAGGTCGGATAATGAGCAGTTCTTC. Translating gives CASSFSGRSDNEQFF.

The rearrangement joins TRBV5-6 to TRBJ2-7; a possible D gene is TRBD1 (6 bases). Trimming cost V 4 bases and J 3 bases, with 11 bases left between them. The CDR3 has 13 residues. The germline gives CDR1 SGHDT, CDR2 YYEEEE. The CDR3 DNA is TGTGCCAGCAGCCAATACAGGGACTACGAGCAGTACTTC. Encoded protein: CASSQYRDYEQYF.

The CDR3 region is CASSNSGRASEQYF. CDR3 nucleotide sequence: TGTGCCAGCAGCAATAGCGGGAGGGCCTCCGAGCAGTACTTC. This chain joins TRBV27 and TRBJ2-7; 11 bases are a match to TRBD2. The CDR3 covers 14 residues. Germline lookup yields CDR1 MNHEY and CDR2 SMNVEV (reference sequence). The junction had 7 bases not matched to a gene; V was cut back by 6 bases and J by 6 bases.

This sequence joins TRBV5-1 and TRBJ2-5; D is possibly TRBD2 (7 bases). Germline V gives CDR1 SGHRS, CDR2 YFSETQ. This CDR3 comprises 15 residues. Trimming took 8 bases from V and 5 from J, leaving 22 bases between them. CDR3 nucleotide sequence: TGCGCCAGTCGTGGGGGGGGCAGGGGAGTGGAGACCCAGTACTTC. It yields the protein CASRGGGRGVETQYF.

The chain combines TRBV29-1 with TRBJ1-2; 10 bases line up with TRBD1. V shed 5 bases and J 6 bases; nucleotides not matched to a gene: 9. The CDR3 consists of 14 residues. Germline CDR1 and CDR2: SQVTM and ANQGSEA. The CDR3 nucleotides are TGCAGCGTTACCCGACAGGGGGCTGGTGATGGCTACACCTTC. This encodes CSVTRQGAGDGYTF.

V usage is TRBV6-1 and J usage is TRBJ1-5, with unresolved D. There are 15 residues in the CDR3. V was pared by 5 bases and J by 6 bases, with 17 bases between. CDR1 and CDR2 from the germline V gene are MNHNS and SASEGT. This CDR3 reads CASSPHGEGGQPQHF. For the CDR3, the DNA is TGTGCCAGCAGTCCCCATGGGGAGGGAGGTCAGCCCCAGCATTTT.

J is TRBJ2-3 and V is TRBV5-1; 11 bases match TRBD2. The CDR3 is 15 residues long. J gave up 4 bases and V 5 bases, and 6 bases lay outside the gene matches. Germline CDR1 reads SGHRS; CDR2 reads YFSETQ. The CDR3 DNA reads TGCGCCAGCAGGTTTAGCGGGAGGGGGCCAGATACGCAGTATTTT. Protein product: CASRFSGRGPDTQYF.

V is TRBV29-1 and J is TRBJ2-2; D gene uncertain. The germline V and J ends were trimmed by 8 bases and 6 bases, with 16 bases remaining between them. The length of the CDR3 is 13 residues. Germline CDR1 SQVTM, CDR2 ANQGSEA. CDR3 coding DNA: TGCAGCATTGGTGAGCAGGTGTCCGGGGAGCTGTTTTTT. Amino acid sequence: CSIGEQVSGELFF.

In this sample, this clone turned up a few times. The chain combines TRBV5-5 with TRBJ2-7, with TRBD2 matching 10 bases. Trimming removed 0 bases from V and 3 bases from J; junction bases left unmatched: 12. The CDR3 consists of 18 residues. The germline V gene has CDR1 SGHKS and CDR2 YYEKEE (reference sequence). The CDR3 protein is CASSLVPSGRTVLYEQYF. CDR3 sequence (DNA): TGTGCCAGCAGCTTGGTGCCTAGCGGGAGAACGGTTCTCTACGAGCAGTACTTC.

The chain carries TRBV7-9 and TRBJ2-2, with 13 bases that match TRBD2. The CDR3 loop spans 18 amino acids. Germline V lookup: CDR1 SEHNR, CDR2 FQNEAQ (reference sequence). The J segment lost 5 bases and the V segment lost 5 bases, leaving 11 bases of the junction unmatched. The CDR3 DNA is TGTGCCAGCAGCCCGCCAGGACTAGCGGGAGCATGGACCGGGGAGCTGTTTTTT. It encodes CASSPPGLAGAWTGELFF.

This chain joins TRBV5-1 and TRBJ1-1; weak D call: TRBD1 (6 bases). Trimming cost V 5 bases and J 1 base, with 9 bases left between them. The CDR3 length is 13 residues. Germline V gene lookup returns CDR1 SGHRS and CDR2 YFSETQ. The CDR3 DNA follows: TGCGCCAGCAGACCAGGGGAGAACACTGAAGCTTTCTTT. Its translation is CASRPGENTEAFF. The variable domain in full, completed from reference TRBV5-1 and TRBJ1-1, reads KAGVTQTPRYLIKTRGQQVTLSCSPISGHRSVSWYQQTPGQGLQFLFEYFSETQRNKGNFPGRFSGRQFSNSRSEMNVSTLELGDSALYLCASRPGENTEAFFGQGTRLTVV.

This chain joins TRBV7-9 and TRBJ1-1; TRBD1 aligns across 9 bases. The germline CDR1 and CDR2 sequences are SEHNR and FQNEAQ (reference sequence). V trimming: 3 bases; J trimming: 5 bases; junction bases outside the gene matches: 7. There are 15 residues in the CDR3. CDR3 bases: TGTGCCAGCAGCTTTTCACAGGGGGCGTGGACTGAAGCTTTCTTT. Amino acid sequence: CASSFSQGAWTEAFF.

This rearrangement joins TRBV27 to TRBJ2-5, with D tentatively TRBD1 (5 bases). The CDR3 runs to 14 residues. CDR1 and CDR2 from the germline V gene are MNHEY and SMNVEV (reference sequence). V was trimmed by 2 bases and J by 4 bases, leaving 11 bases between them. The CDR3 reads CASSLNRLTETQYF. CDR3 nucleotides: TGTGCCAGCAGTTTAAACAGGTTAACAGAGACCCAGTACTTC.